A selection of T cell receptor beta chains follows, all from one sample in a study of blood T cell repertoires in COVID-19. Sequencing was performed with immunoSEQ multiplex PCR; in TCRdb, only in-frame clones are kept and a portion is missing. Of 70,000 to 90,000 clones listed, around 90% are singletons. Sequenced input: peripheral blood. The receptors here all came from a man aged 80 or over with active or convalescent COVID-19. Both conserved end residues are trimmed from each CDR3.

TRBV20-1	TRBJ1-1	SASGGAGQNTEAF
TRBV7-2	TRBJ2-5	ASSLSASGAQETQY
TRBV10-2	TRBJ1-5	ASSEAGHQPQH
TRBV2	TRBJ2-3	ASSEQGSTDTQY
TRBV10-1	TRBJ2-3	ASSVQGADTQY
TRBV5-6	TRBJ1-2	ASSLVGGTYYGYT
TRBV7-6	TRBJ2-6	ASSLAGAGANVLT
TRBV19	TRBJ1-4	ASSPQGTNEKLF
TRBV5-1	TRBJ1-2	ASSEGQYSSWVYGYT
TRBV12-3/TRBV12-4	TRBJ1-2	ASSPQDGYGYT
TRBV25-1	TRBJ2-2	ASSGDRQGPGELF
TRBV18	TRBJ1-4	ASSPPLGQANEKLF
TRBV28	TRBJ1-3	ASRPGGGDTIY
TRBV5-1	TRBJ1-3	ASSLRDRGSSGNTIY
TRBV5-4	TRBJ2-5	ASSLSQETQY
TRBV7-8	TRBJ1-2	ASSLGRDRVYFGYT
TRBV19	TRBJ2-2	ASSPDRTNTGELF
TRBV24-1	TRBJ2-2	ATSDLPGTGSGELF
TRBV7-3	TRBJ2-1	ASSLGTTAYNEQF
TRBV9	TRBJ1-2	ASSPLGQKYGYT
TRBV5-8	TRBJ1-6	ASRLPGTRNSPLH
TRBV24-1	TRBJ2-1	ATSDSGQEFNEQF
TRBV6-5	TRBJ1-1	ASSYQGGNTEAF
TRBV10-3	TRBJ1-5	AISEQEYQPQH
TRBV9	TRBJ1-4	ASSPRQGWNEKLF
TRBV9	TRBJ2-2	ASSVGSRVPTGELF
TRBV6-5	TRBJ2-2	ASRQGTGELF
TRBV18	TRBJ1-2	ASSLVNRNTNYGYT
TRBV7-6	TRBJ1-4	ASSSNRGSNEKLF
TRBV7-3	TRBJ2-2	ASSDGTGNRELF
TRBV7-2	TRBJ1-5	ASSLAGGPNQPQH
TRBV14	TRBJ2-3	ASSQELRGDTQY
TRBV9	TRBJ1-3	ASSVEGISGNTIY
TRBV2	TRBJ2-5	ASRLTGGARETQY
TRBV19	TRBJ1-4	ASTAGMVEKLF
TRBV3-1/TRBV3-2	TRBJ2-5	ASTPQAYQETQY